This T cell receptor (beta chain) derives from a study of post-analysis software for immune sequencing data. Study information: Recorded disease courses covered relapsing-remitting, secondary progressive and progressive-relapsing multiple sclerosis. Some patients had no subtype annotation.

With regard to this clonotype: Its antigen remains unknown.

TCR beta cDNA libraries included unique molecular identifiers. Roughly 0.5 million cDNA molecules were obtained from roughly 1 to 10 million T cells. From the PCR reads, TCRdb called clonotypes with MiXCR, one entry per CDR3 protein. The sample holds about 400,000 distinct CDR3 sequences, roughly 38% seen once. General study results and limits: When patients were compared with controls, four to six TRBV segments were more frequent, TRBV5-6, TRBV5-1 and TRBV20-1 among them. The F measure placed samples prepared in the same batch into strongly shared clusters.

Germline lookup yields CDR1 SGHTA and CDR2 FQGNSA. The CDR3 is 13 residues long. V was shortened by 3 bases and J by 10 bases, with 10 bases between the two germline ends. Input material: blood. The source is a girl aged 5 to 17 with multiple sclerosis. This sequence joins TRBV7-2 and TRBJ1-6; D may be TRBD1 (5 bases). CDR3: CASSFDRRSPLHF. The DNA of the CDR3 is TGTGCCAGCAGCTTTGACAGAAGGTCACCCCTCCACTTT.